This T cell receptor (beta chain) was recovered during a study of blood T cell repertoires in COVID-19. Study in general: Italy, Spain and the United States were the sources of the convalescent and acute COVID-19 samples.

The germline gives CDR1 MNHEY, CDR2 SVGAGI. The CDR3 spans 14 residues. Losses at the gene ends were 7 bases for V and 2 bases for J; bases not matched to a gene: 5. The table came from immunoSEQ multiplex PCR; TCRdb's copy has only in-frame clones and leaves some out. This table has around 160,000 clones, about 85% appearing once. Sequenced: peripheral blood. The sequence was collected from a woman in her forties with active or convalescent COVID-19. J is TRBJ2-3 and V is TRBV6-5; 8 bases map to TRBD2. CDR3 loop: CASNRGGFTDTQYF. The CDR3 DNA reads as TGTGCCAGCAATCGGGGGGGATTCACAGATACGCAGTATTTT.